These T cell receptor beta chains were read from a single sample in a study of molecular identifiers for immune sequencing clone quantification. TCRdb reanalysed the PCR reads using MiXCR and keeps one entry per CDR3 protein. The sample holds more than 550,000 distinct CDR3 sequences, about 25% seen once. The sequencing sample was made of naive CD8+ T cells from blood, with Jurkat cell RNA spiked in. Receptor source: a human donor in good health. Some libraries in this study had Jurkat cell RNA spiked in. The conserved cysteine and the conserved F or W are not part of the CDR3 here.

cdr3_aa j_call v_call
ASSMTVTEAF TRBJ1-1 TRBV11-2
ASSPPRGPEAF TRBJ1-1 TRBV12-3/TRBV12-4
ASSPVVAGIETQY TRBJ2-5 TRBV5-6
ASSEMAATYEQY TRBJ2-7 TRBV2
ASSYSIGENQPQH TRBJ1-5 TRBV6-2/TRBV6-3
ASKPETSYEQY TRBJ2-7 TRBV6-5
ASSSRTGELF TRBJ2-2 TRBV12-3/TRBV12-4
ASSLSVRTAYTDTQY TRBJ2-3 TRBV7-2
ASSRRQGGTEAF TRBJ1-1 TRBV28
ASSLVVAGASDTQY TRBJ2-3 TRBV7-9
SVEDPSVDPLYGYT TRBJ1-2 TRBV29-1
SARDLGRGQETQY TRBJ2-5 TRBV20-1
SVEDPGGWADTQY TRBJ2-3 TRBV29-1
ATSRVRGAYLEDTQY TRBJ2-3 TRBV15
ATSIFSGTGDNEQF TRBJ2-1 TRBV15
ASTPGGSRYEQY TRBJ2-7 TRBV14
ASSLVVQGGDTQY TRBJ2-3 TRBV12-3/TRBV12-4
ASSARQGSYEQY TRBJ2-7 TRBV6-1
ASSSDGGYYEQY TRBJ2-7 TRBV6-5
ASSHAVTASYEQY TRBJ2-7 TRBV5-5
AGSPVGPPEQH TRBJ2-7 TRBV12-3/TRBV12-4
ASSLRDNPGNIQY TRBJ2-4 TRBV27
ASSLLGIAYEQY TRBJ2-7 TRBV28
ASSPSGQANTEAF TRBJ1-1 TRBV4-1
ASSPSGLAGGGLTNEQF TRBJ2-1 TRBV5-3
VSRADRASGNTIY TRBJ1-3 TRBV28